What follows are 6 T cell receptor beta chains derived from one specimen sequenced in a study of cytomegalovirus exposure and HLA in healthy donors. PCR primers comprised 60 Vbeta and 13 Jbeta primers. Some clones are missing from TCRdb's copy, which holds only in-frame ones; the method was immunoSEQ multiplex PCR. The sample lists just over 150,000 clones, 80% to 90% occurring once. Sequencing used PBMCs. The receptors were gathered from a man between 18 and 35 years old in good health and CMV-seronegative.

The chain has TRBV28 and TRBJ2-3; 7 bases match TRBD2. The J segment lost 3 bases and the V segment lost 7 bases, leaving 10 bases of the junction unmatched. The CDR3 has 15 amino acids. The germline gives CDR1 MDHEN, CDR2 SYDVKM. CDR3 in amino acids: CASTGLVLSTDTQYF. CDR3 in DNA: TGTGCCAGCACCGGACTAGTTCTGTCGACAGATACGCAGTATTTT.

The CDR3 DNA follows: TGTGCCAGCAGCCCACTGAGCTCCTACAATGAGCAGTTCTTC. This sequence encodes CASSPLSSYNEQFF. This chain uses TRBV9 with TRBJ2-1; D gene ambiguous. The CDR3 contains 14 residues. Deletions cut 4 bases from V and 0 bases from J, with 8 bases between. CDR1 SGDLS and CDR2 YYNGEE come from the germline V gene. Using reference TRBV9 and TRBJ2-1 for the parts outside the CDR3, the full variable domain is DSGVTQTPKHLITATGQRVTLRCSPRSGDLSVYWYQQSLDQGLQFLIQYYNGEERAKGNILERFSAQQFPDLHSELNLSSLELGDSALYFCASSPLSSYNEQFFGPGTRLTVL.

This chain uses TRBV7-3 with TRBJ2-5; 10 bases align to TRBD2. The CDR3 sequence is 15 residues long. After removal of 5 bases from V and 5 bases from J, the junction contained 8 bases not matched to a gene. Germline values: CDR1 SGHTA, CDR2 FQGTGA. The DNA for the CDR3 is TGTGCCAGCAGCCCCGGACTAGCGGTTACGGAGACCCAGTACTTC. It is translated as CASSPGLAVTETQYF.

The chain links TRBV29-1 to TRBJ1-2, with D unclear. Germline CDR1 is SQVTM and CDR2 is ANQGSEA. The CDR3 has 13 amino acids. V lost 5 bases and J 4 bases, leaving 14 bases between the germline ends. CDR3 DNA: TGCAGCGTTAGTGTTGAGAACCCCTATGGCTACACCTTC. Its protein is CSVSVENPYGYTF.

The V gene is TRBV4-1, the J gene TRBJ2-3; 8 bases are a match to TRBD1. Germline-derived CDR1 and CDR2 are MGHRA and YSYEKL. This CDR3 region has 16 residues. V shed 4 bases, J shed 2 bases, and the junction held 8 bases outside the gene matches. The CDR3 spells CASSRTGPFSTDTQYF. The CDR3 nucleotides are TGCGCCAGCAGCCGGACAGGGCCTTTTTCCACAGATACGCAGTATTTT.

The chain joins TRBV7-9 to TRBJ2-1; 7 nucleotides align to TRBD2. The CDR3 sequence is 15 residues long. V gave up 3 bases and J gave up 7 bases; unmatched junction bases: 9. Per the germline V gene, CDR1 is SEHNR and CDR2 is FQNEAQ (reference sequence). DNA of the CDR3: TGTGCCAGCAGCTTGCCCGATGGGGGGGTGAATGAGCAGTTCTTC. Translation gives CASSLPDGGVNEQFF. The variable domain in full, with the rest retrieved from reference TRBV7-9 and TRBJ2-1, is DTGVSQNPRHKITKRGQNVTFRCDPISEHNRLYWYRQTLGQGPEFLTYFQNEAQLEKSRLLSDRFSAERPKGSFSTLEIQRTEQGDSAMYLCASSLPDGGVNEQFFGPGTRLTVL.